The 2 T cell receptor beta chains presented below share a single source sample, sequenced in a study of CD8+ T cells in alopecia areata. The sorting of pooled cutaneous lymph node cells relied on CD4, CD8alpha, NKG2D, NKG2ACE and other markers. RNA, once extracted, was reverse transcribed into cDNA for use as the sequencing template. TCRdb's table, derived via immunoSEQ multiplex PCR, lists solely in-frame clones and lacks some. In total the sample includes around 300,000 clones, none of them seen once. Sequenced material: CD4+ T cells sorted from a lymph node. These TCRs come from a C3H/HeJ mouse with alopecia areata. This line is of MHC haplotype H2-k.

In the case of this clone: The listed genes are named as in mouse. Sequencing ends 4 residues short of the CDR3 end; the germline J gene provides the rest. V and J are TRBV13-1 and TRBJ2-5, with a tentative D call TRBD2 (5 bases). This CDR3 has 13 amino acids. Germline lookup yields CDR1 NSHNY and CDR2 SYGAGN. Here the CDR3 reads CASSDVGRDTQYF. Incomplete CDR3 DNA: TGTGCCAGCAGTGACGTGGGGAGAGAC.

Comments on this clone: Gene names are mouse gene names. The read ends 4 residues shy of where the CDR3 ends; the end is completed using the germline J gene. The chain is built from TRBV19 and TRBJ1-1; TRBD1 matches 12 bases. V lost 6 bases to trimming and J lost 4 bases; unmatched junction nucleotides: 4. There are 14 residues in the CDR3. The germline V gene has CDR1 FNHDT and CDR2 SITEND (reference sequence). CDR3 DNA, as far as it was read: TGTGCCAGCACGGGACAGGGGGCTGTCACA. It codes for CASTGQGAVT. The whole CDR3 protein is CASTGQGAVTEVFF. The whole variable domain, filled in from reference TRBV19 and TRBJ1-1, reads GGIITQTPKFLIGQEGQKLTLKCQQNFNHDTMYWYRQDSGKGLRLIYYSITENDLQKGDLSEGYDASREKKSSFSLTVTSAQKNEMAVFLCASTGQGAVTEVFFGKGTRLTVV.